This T cell receptor (beta chain) was retrieved from a study of regulatory T cells in long-lasting Graves disease. Details on this clonotype: Its antigen remains unidentified.

Time point described: persistent/refractory GD, antithyroid drugs over 5 years with positive TRAb. The authors made the TCR library using RNA they extracted from PBMCs. Patients met American Thyroid Association criteria for Graves' disease. This CDR3 is built from 16 residues. CDR1 is MGHDK, CDR2 SYGVNS, per germline. Trimming left V 3 bases short and J 6 bases short, with 18 bases between. General study points: Graves' patients with persistent disease showed TCR diversity lower than patients newly diagnosed. Newly diagnosed patients shared around 910 public clonotypes; persistent patients shared a few thousand.

Relying on iRepertoire HTBI primers and Arm-PCR of CDR3 regions, the team built TCR beta libraries. TCRdb reanalysed the multiplex PCR reads using MiXCR and keeps one entry per CDR3 protein. The top ten hold 10% to 15% of the sample, which has 450,000 or so distinct CDR3 sequences, around a fifth seen once. The sequence was obtained from a female donor with Graves disease. This specimen was peripheral blood mononuclear cells (PBMCs), taken when the disease was refractory, from a patient treated with antithyroid drugs. The chain is built from TRBV25-1 and TRBJ2-1; D might be TRBD1 or TRBD2, each matching 5 bases. In DNA, the CDR3 is TGTGCCAGCAGTGACCTCGATGGGGGACCTTCCAATGAGCAGTTCTTC. Residues: CASSDLDGGPSNEQFF.